Here is one T cell receptor (beta chain) with its context. The protocol was immunoSEQ multiplex PCR, while the TCRdb copy is restricted to in-frame clones and leaves out a portion. The data hold more than 85,000 clones, with about 89% observed a single time. Trimming removed 0 bases at V and 4 bases at J, with 9 bases between. The CDR3 loop spans 14 amino acids. Germline CDR1 and CDR2: WNHNN and SYGVQD (reference sequence). This sample stems from a study of control samples from healthy donors and cancer patients. The clonotype was recovered from a woman between 50 and 59 years old in good health. Sequenced: blood. The rearrangement links TRBV10-1 to TRBJ2-5, with TRBD2 as a possible D gene (5 bases). The CDR3 DNA sequence: TGCGCCAGCAGTGAGTCTGGGGAGCGAGAGACCCAGTACTTC. Its translation: CASSESGERETQYF.